The present entry profiles one T cell receptor (beta chain) with its context. What it binds is not known. A multiplex PCR was run with 60 Vbeta primers and 13 Jbeta primers. This table comes from immunoSEQ multiplex PCR, and its TCRdb copy is limited to in-frame clones, with some not included. The sample comprises some 180,000 clones, 65% to 80% of which are singletons, and under 2.5% rests with the top ten. Unrecorded immune exposure was likely among donors, who were nominally healthy when sampled. The CDR3 is made up of 13 amino acids. The ends were cut back, 4 bases at V and 5 bases at J, with 10 bases in the middle. The germline gives CDR1 LGHNA, CDR2 YNFKEQ. This sample was taken from a study of cytomegalovirus exposure and HLA in healthy donors. Study-wide results and limits: In vitro assays verified that three CMV-associated chains recognized CMV antigens specifically. A further, later analysis showed that HLA-associated TCR beta chains (compared with equally common others) were more clonally expanded. The listing of 150 to 200 TCR beta chains classed them as cytomegalovirus-associated.

Input material: PBMCs. This chain joins TRBV4-2 and TRBJ2-3; D is unresolved. This sequence originates from a woman aged 25 to 39 in good health and CMV-seropositive. CDR3 DNA sequence: TGTGCCAGCAGCCGGATCCGAGGAGATACGCAGTATTTT. It codes for CASSRIRGDTQYF.